The 21 T cell receptor beta chains below all came from one sample that was sequenced in a study of neurological immune-mediated disorders. TCRdb reanalysed the 5' RACE reads using MiXCR and keeps one entry per CDR3 protein. Of around 100,000 distinct CDR3 sequences listed, roughly 10% are singletons. Stated time point: longitudinal time-point 3. The sample comprised PBMCs. These receptors originate from a female donor with HTLV-1-associated myelopathy (HAM/TSP).

This clonotype was counted ten times or more. This rearrangement joins TRBV5-8 to TRBJ1-2; 7 bases are shared with TRBD1. The CDR3 loop spans 13 amino acids. CDR1 is SGHTS and CDR2 is YDEGEE in the germline V gene. V lost 10 bases to trimming and J lost 4 bases; unmatched junction nucleotides: 10. DNA of the CDR3: TGTGCCTGGCCCCGGGACAGAAGCTATGGCTACACCTTC. It encodes CAWPRDRSYGYTF.

This clonotype came up many times. CDR3: CASSVGTTGQETQYF. The CDR3 DNA sequence: TGTGCCAGCAGCGTGGGGACAACCGGGCAAGAGACCCAGTACTTC. The J gene is TRBJ2-5, the V gene TRBV7-8, with D perhaps matching TRBD1 (6 bases). The CDR3 loop spans 15 amino acids. Between the trimmed V and J ends, which lost 5 bases and 2 bases, there was a span of 15 bases. Germline CDR1 is SGHVS and CDR2 is FQNEAQ.

The J gene is TRBJ2-3, the V gene TRBV12-3 or TRBV12-4, with D unresolved. The CDR3 runs to 14 residues. The V end lost 6 bases, the J end lost 3 bases, and 13 bases lay between the germline ends. The CDR3 region is CASSPSVGTDTQYF. Written as DNA, the CDR3 is TGTGCCAGCAGCCCTTCGGTGGGTACAGATACGCAGTATTTT.

Many counts were recorded for this clonotype. The chain is built from TRBV12-3 or TRBV12-4 and TRBJ1-2, with D tentatively TRBD1 (5 bases). Trimming took off 1 base at V and 6 bases at J, with 6 bases between the two ends. The CDR3 covers 12 residues. The CDR3 loop reads CASSLDRHGYTF. In DNA, the CDR3 is TGTGCCAGCAGTTTAGACAGGCATGGCTACACCTTC.

The chain couples TRBV7-7 to TRBJ2-2; D gene ambiguous. Germline V CDR1 and CDR2: SSHAT, FNYEAQ (reference sequence). V was shortened by 5 bases and J by 6 bases, with 10 bases between the two germline ends. The CDR3 is made up of 13 amino acids. CDR3 sequence reads: CASSLSTAGELFF. In nucleotides, the CDR3 is TGTGCCAGCAGCCTCTCTACTGCCGGGGAGCTGTTTTTT.

This clonotype was found a few times. The CDR3, as DNA: TGCAGTGCTAGAGAAGGACGCTATGAGCAGTTCTTC. Translation: CSAREGRYEQFF. The chain employs TRBV20-1 and TRBJ2-1; the D is unclear. V lost 0 bases and J lost 8, with 8 bases in between. Germline-derived CDR1 and CDR2 are DFQATT and SNEGSKA (reference sequence). The CDR3 covers 12 residues.

Many counts were recorded for this clonotype. V and J are TRBV14 and TRBJ1-3; D gene uncertain. The V end lost 3 bases, the J end lost 2 bases, and 11 bases lay between the germline ends. Germline V CDR1 and CDR2: SGHDN, FVKESK. The CDR3 runs 15 residues. The CDR3 nucleotides read TGTGCCAGCAGCCACAGGCAGGACCCTGGAAACACCATATATTTT. Its protein is CASSHRQDPGNTIYF.

In nucleotides, the CDR3 is TGTGCCAGCAGCTTAAAGAGCGGGGGAGTGAGGGCGCAGTACTTC. This translates into CASSLKSGGVRAQYF. This chain joins TRBV7-2 and TRBJ2-7, with TRBD2 matching over 8 bases. The J segment lost 9 bases and the V segment lost 2 bases, leaving 12 bases of the junction unmatched. The CDR3 consists of 15 residues. Germline loops: CDR1 SGHTA, CDR2 FQGNSA.

This clonotype was recorded many times. The chain employs TRBV5-1 and TRBJ2-2, with no clear D. V was cut by 0 bases and J by 6 bases, with 3 bases left in between. The CDR3 sequence is 12 residues long. Per germline, CDR1 SGHRS and CDR2 YFSETQ. This chain's CDR3 is CASSLVAGELFF. The DNA of the CDR3 is TGCGCCAGCAGCTTGGTTGCCGGGGAGCTGTTTTTT.

There are many counts of this clonotype. At one boundary the junction diverges from the germline segment, which might be a read error. The rearrangement links TRBV7-9 to TRBJ2-3, with 9 positions matching TRBD2. The CDR3 has 18 amino acids. CDR1 and CDR2 from the germline V gene are SEHNR and FQNEAQ (reference sequence). The CDR3 protein is CASSLARGEGTSRDTQYF. In DNA, the CDR3 is TGTGCCAGCAGCTTAGCTCGCGGTGAGGGGACTAGCAGAGATACGCAGTATTTT.

Many counts were recorded for this clonotype. The chain is built from TRBV27 and TRBJ2-3; the match to TRBD1 covers 9 bases. There are 15 residues in the CDR3. With V trimmed by 5 bases and J by 8 bases, 11 bases remained unmatched. CDR1 and CDR2 from the germline V gene are MNHEY and SMNVEV (reference sequence). CDR3 loop: CASSLGQGGSGTQYF. The CDR3 DNA sequence: TGTGCCAGCAGTCTGGGACAGGGTGGAAGCGGTACGCAGTATTTT.

This clonotype was recorded many times. The CDR3 reads CASQIPGNTIYF. In DNA, the CDR3 is TGTGCCAGCCAGATTCCCGGAAACACCATATATTTT. The gene calls are TRBV28 and TRBJ1-3; no definite D call. This CDR3 has 12 residues. V was cut by 8 bases and J by 4 bases, with 9 bases left in between. The germline V gene has CDR1 MDHEN and CDR2 SYDVKM.

This clonotype has a handful of counts. V gene TRBV7-8 combines with J gene TRBJ2-1; D gene unclear. CDR1 is SGHVS, CDR2 FQNEAQ, per germline. V lost 4 bases to trimming and J lost 6 bases, with 13 bases between them. The CDR3 contains 14 residues. The CDR3, as DNA: TGTGCCAGCAGCTCGACGGGCGCACTCAATGAGCAGTTCTTC. Translation gives CASSSTGALNEQFF.

This clonotype was found a few times. The rearrangement uses TRBV11-1 and TRBJ1-6, with TRBD1 as a possible D gene (6 bases). Trimming took off 1 base at V and 5 bases at J, with 9 bases between the two ends. Germline V gene lookup returns CDR1 SGHAT and CDR2 FQDESV (reference sequence). This CDR3 contains 15 residues. The CDR3, as DNA: TGTGCCAGCAGCTTAGGCAGGGGTGATAATTCACCCCTCCACTTT. Amino acid sequence: CASSLGRGDNSPLHF.

The sample holds many counts of this clonotype. This chain joins TRBV28 and TRBJ2-7; D not resolved. Germline CDR1 reads MDHEN; CDR2 reads SYDVKM. The CDR3 sequence is 12 residues long. V was clipped by 3 bases and J by 5 bases, with 8 bases between them. CDR3 sequence reads: CASSFGYDEQYF. The CDR3 region has the DNA TGTGCCAGCAGTTTCGGGTACGACGAGCAGTACTTC.

This clonotype was counted once. Here the CDR3 DNA reads TGTGCCAGCCGCAGGGCAGGAGGAGAGACCCAGTACTTC. Its translation: CASRRAGGETQYF. The chain couples TRBV6-2 or TRBV6-3 to TRBJ2-5; D may be TRBD1 or TRBD2 (5 bases each). CDR1 is MNHEY and CDR2 is SVGEGT in the germline V gene. The CDR3 totals 13 residues. The V end lost 8 bases, the J end lost 4 bases, and 14 bases lay between the germline ends.

This clonotype has ten or more counts. The rearrangement uses TRBV5-1 and TRBJ2-5; 8 bases map to TRBD2. The CDR3 extends over 15 amino acids. Germline V gene lookup returns CDR1 SGHRS and CDR2 YFSETQ. With 0 bases clipped from V and 1 base from J, the junction kept 2 bases outside the gene matches. The CDR3 region has the DNA TGCGCCAGCAGCTTGGTTAGCGGGATCCAAGAGACCCAGTACTTC. This sequence encodes CASSLVSGIQETQYF.

This clonotype has at least ten counts. The V and J genes are TRBV12-3 or TRBV12-4 and TRBJ2-3; D ambiguous. This CDR3 has 14 residues. Trimming removed 2 bases at V and 8 bases at J, with 14 bases between. Written as DNA, the CDR3 is TGTGCCAGCAGTTTAAAGAGTGGCCTCGGTACGCAGTATTTT. Translated, it gives CASSLKSGLGTQYF.

The chain carries TRBV7-9 and TRBJ2-3; D might be TRBD2 (6 bases). The V gene lost 5 bases and the J gene lost 3 bases, with 9 bases spanning the gap. The CDR3 runs to 13 residues. Germline-derived CDR1 and CDR2 are SEHNR and FQNEAQ (reference sequence). CDR3 in amino acids: CASSQGLTDTQYF. Here the CDR3 DNA reads TGTGCCAGCAGCCAGGGACTTACAGATACGCAGTATTTT.

The sample holds many counts of this clonotype. The rearrangement joins TRBV20-1 to TRBJ2-5; 7 nucleotides match TRBD1. CDR1 DFQATT and CDR2 SNEGSKA come from the germline V gene (reference sequence). The CDR3 has 14 amino acids. The ends lost 3 bases at V and 0 bases at J; junction bases unmatched: 4. CDR3 loop: CSARGRGYQETQYF. The CDR3 DNA is TGCAGTGCTAGGGGCAGGGGGTACCAAGAGACCCAGTACTTC.

This clonotype has at least ten counts. The chain joins TRBV7-9 to TRBJ2-4; TRBD1 agrees at 9 bases. J was trimmed by 8 bases and V by 1 base; bases with no gene match: 3. This CDR3 is 14 amino acids long. Germline CDR1 reads SEHNR; CDR2 reads FQNEAQ (reference sequence). The CDR3 protein is CASSLGDREYIQYF. The CDR3 nucleotides are TGTGCCAGCAGCTTAGGGGACAGGGAATACATTCAGTACTTC.